This T cell receptor beta chain is drawn from a study of T cells after yellow fever vaccination. General study points: Any FACS-sorted repertoire could hold abundant clonotypes that contaminate it from the bulk population.

TCRdb called the 5' RACE reads again in MiXCR, with one record for every CDR3 protein. The sample lists about 360,000 distinct CDR3 sequences, roughly 6.2% seen once, with roughly 15% in the top ten. Trimming took 1 base from V and 0 from J; bases not matched to a gene: 11. This CDR3 region has 18 residues. CDR1 SGHDN and CDR2 FVKESK come from the germline V gene. This clonotype appeared many times. Its target is not known. This chain uses TRBV14 with TRBJ2-7; 8 bases are shared with TRBD1. The TCR originated in a man aged 25 to 40 who received the YFV17D yellow fever vaccine. The starting material was PBMCs, obtained 5 days after the yellow fever booster vaccination. The CDR3 bases are TGTGCCAGCAGCCAAGGAATGGACAGGGCGCCCCTCTCCTACGAGCAGTACTTC. Its protein product is CASSQGMDRAPLSYEQYF. Using reference TRBV14 and TRBJ2-7 for the parts outside the CDR3, the full variable domain is EAGVTQFPSHSVIEKGQTVTLRCDPISGHDNLYWYRRVMGKEIKFLLHFVKESKQDESGMPNNRFLAERTGGTYSTLKVQPAELEDSGVYFCASSQGMDRAPLSYEQYFGPGTRLTVT.